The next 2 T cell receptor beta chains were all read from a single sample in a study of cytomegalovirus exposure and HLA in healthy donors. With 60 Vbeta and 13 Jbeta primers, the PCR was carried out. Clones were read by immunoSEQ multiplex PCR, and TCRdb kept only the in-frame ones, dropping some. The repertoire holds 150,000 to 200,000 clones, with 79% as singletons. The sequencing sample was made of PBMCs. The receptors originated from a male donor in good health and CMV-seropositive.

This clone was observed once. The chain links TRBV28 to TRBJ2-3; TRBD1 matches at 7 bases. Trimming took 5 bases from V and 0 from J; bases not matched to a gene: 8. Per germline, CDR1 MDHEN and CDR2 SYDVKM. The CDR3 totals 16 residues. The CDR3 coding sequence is TGTGCCAGCAGTCCCCAGCCGGGACAGAGCACAGATACGCAGTATTTT. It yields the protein CASSPQPGQSTDTQYF.

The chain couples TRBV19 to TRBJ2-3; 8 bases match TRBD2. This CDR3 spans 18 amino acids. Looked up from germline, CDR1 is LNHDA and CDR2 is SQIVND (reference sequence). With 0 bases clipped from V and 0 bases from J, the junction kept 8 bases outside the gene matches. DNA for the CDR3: TGTGCCAGTAGTATAGACGGGAGGGCCTGGACTAGCACAGATACGCAGTATTTT. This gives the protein CASSIDGRAWTSTDTQYF.